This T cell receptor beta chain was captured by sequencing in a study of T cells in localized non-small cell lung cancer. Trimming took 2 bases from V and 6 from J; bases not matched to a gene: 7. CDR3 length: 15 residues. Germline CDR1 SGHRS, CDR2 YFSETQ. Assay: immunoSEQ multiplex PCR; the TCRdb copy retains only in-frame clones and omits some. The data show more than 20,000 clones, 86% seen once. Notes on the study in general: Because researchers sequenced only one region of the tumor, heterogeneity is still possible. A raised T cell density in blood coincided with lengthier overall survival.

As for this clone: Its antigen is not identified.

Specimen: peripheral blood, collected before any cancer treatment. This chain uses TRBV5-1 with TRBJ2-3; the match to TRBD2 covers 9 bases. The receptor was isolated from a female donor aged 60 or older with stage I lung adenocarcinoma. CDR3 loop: CASSFAGGPEDTQYF. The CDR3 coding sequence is TGCGCCAGCAGCTTTGCGGGAGGGCCTGAGGATACGCAGTATTTT.